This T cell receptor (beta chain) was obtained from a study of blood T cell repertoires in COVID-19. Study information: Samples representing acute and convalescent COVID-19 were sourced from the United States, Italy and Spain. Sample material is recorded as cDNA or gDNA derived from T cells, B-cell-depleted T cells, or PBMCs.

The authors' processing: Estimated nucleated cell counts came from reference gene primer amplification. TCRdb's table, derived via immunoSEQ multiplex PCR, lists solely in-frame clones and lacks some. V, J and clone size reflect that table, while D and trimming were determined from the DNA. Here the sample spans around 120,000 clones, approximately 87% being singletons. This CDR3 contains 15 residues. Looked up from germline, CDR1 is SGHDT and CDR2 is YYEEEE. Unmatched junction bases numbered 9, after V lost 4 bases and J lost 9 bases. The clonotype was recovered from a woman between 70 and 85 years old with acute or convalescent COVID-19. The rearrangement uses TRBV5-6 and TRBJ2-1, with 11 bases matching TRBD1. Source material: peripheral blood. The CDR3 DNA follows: TGTGCCAGCAGCCCCCGGACAGGGGGCGATACTGAGCAGTTCTTC. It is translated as CASSPRTGGDTEQFF.